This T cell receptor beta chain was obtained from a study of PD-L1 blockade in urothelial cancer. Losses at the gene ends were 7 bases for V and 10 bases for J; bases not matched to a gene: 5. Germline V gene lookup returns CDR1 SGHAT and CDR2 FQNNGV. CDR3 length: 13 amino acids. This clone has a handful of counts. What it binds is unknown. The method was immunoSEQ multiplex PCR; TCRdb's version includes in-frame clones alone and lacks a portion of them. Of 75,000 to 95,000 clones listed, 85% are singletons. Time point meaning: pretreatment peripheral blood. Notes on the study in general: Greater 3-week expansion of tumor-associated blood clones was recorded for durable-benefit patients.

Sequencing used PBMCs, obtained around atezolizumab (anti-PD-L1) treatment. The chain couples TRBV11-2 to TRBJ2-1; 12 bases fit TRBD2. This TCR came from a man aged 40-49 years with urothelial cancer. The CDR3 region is CASTLAGGGEQFF. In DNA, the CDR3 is TGTGCCAGCACCCTAGCGGGAGGGGGAGAGCAGTTCTTC.